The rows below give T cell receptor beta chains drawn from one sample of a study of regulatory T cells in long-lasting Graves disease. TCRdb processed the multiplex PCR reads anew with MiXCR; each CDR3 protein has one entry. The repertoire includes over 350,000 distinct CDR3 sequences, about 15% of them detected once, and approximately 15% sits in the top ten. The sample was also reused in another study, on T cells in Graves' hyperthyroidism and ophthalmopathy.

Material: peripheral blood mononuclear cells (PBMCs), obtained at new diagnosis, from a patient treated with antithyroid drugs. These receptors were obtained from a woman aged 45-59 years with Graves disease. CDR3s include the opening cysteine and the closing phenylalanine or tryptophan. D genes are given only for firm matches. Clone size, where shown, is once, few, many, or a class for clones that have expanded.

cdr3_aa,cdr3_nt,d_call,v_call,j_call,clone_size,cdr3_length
CASSPLDREGYEQYF,TGTGCCAGCTCACCTCTGGACCGGGAGGGCTACGAGCAGTACTTC,TRBD2,TRBV18,TRBJ2-7,many,15
CASPRGLAGGSYNEQFF,TGTGCCAGCCCCCGAGGGCTAGCGGGAGGATCCTACAATGAGCAGTTCTTC,TRBD2,TRBV18,TRBJ2-1,many,17
CASSQVPGSYTF,TGTGCCAGCAGCCAAGTTCCCGGCAGCTACACCTTC,.,TRBV14,TRBJ1-2,many,12
CAISESGIAGVAGANVLTF,TGTGCCATCAGTGAGTCGGGGATAGCGGGAGTGGCTGGGGCCAACGTCCTGACTTTC,TRBD2,TRBV10-3,TRBJ2-6,few,19
CASSLGGGLGNTIYF,TGTGCCAGCAGTTTAGGAGGGGGCCTCGGAAACACCATATATTTT,TRBD1,TRBV28,TRBJ1-3,many,15
CAATRTGAWGLAKNIQYF,TGTGCCGCCACAAGGACAGGGGCGTGGGGGTTAGCCAAAAACATTCAGTACTTC,TRBD1,TRBV28,TRBJ2-4,many,18
CASSQDYGTGEHEQYF,TGTGCCAGCAGCCAAGATTACGGGACAGGGGAGCACGAGCAGTACTTC,TRBD1,TRBV3-1,TRBJ2-7,few,16
CASKGGSDYEQYF,TGTGCCAGCAAAGGCGGGAGCGACTACGAGCAGTACTTC,TRBD2,TRBV7-9,TRBJ2-7,many,13
CASSQEGRDQQYF,TGCGCCAGCAGCCAAGAGGGTAGAGACCAGCAGTACTTC,.,TRBV5-5,TRBJ2-7,many,13
CSARSGLAGITDTQYF,TGCAGTGCTAGATCTGGGCTAGCGGGAATCACAGATACGCAGTATTTT,TRBD2,TRBV20-1,TRBJ2-3,few,16
CASSLGQVSTDTQYF,TGTGCCAGCAGCTTGGGACAGGTTAGCACAGATACGCAGTATTTT,TRBD1,TRBV7-2,TRBJ2-3,many,15
CASRPRQGDFEQYF,TGTGCCAGCAGACCTCGACAGGGGGACTTCGAGCAGTACTTC,TRBD1,TRBV28,TRBJ2-7,many,14
CASTARGQETQYF,TGTGCCAGCACGGCGCGAGGTCAAGAGACCCAGTACTTC,.,TRBV6-1,TRBJ2-5,many,13
CASSRDAGNQPQHF,TGTGCCAGCAGTCGCGACGCGGGAAATCAGCCCCAGCATTTT,.,TRBV2,TRBJ1-5,once,14
CASSSRLKAYEQYF,TGTGCCAGCAGTTCCCGTCTGAAGGCCTACGAGCAGTACTTC,.,TRBV28,TRBJ2-7,many,14
CASSFGDSEAFF,TGTGCCAGCAGTTTTGGGGATTCTGAAGCTTTCTTT,.,TRBV28,TRBJ1-1,many,12
CASSPMLGSTDTQYF,TGTGCCAGCTCACCGATGCTGGGAAGCACAGATACGCAGTATTTT,.,TRBV18,TRBJ2-3,.,15
CASSSGSGGELFF,TGTGCCAGCAGCTCTGGGTCGGGCGGGGAGCTGTTTTTT,.,TRBV9,TRBJ2-2,.,13
CASRRDYFSDTQYF,TGTGCCAGCCGTCGGGACTACTTCTCAGATACGCAGTATTTT,TRBD2,TRBV6-1,TRBJ2-3,few,14
CASSYRGDYFYEQYF,TGTGCCAGCAGTTATCGAGGGGACTATTTCTACGAGCAGTACTTC,TRBD2,TRBV27,TRBJ2-7,many,15
CATSEDSTGRRDGYTF,TGTGCCACCAGTGAAGACTCTACAGGTCGAAGGGATGGCTACACCTTC,.,TRBV24-1,TRBJ1-2,few,16
CASSEDSSNTGELFF,TGCGCCAGCAGCGAGGACAGCTCAAACACCGGGGAGCTGTTTTTT,.,TRBV5-1,TRBJ2-2,.,15
CASIRDSALGANVLTF,TGTGCCAGCATCCGGGACTCCGCGTTGGGGGCCAACGTCCTGACTTTC,.,TRBV2,TRBJ2-6,.,16
CASSPESGPNEQFF,TGTGCCAGCAGTCCTGAAAGCGGTCCCAATGAGCAGTTCTTC,.,TRBV28,TRBJ2-1,many,14